These T cell receptor beta chains were read from a single sample in a study of blood T cell repertoires in COVID-19. Generated by immunoSEQ multiplex PCR, the TCRdb table keeps only in-frame clones and is missing some. The profile covers a few hundred thousand clones, with about nine tenths appearing a single time and 1.2% taken by the ten largest. The material sequenced was PBMCs or T cells enriched from blood (not recorded which). Source of these receptors: a human donor in a cohort exposed to, infected with or recovered from COVID-19 (not recorded which). The donor label of this sample is uncertain. Both conserved end residues are part of each CDR3. The D gene is left open where the match is weak. A row's size may be missing; if present it is once, few, many or a size class.

d_gene	abundance	v_gene	j_gene	CDR3nt	CDR3aa
TRBD1	.	TRBV9	TRBJ2-5	TGTGCCAGCAGCCCCGGACAGGGGACTATGAAGACCCAGTACTTC	CASSPGQGTMKTQYF
.	.	TRBV4-1	TRBJ2-2	TGCGCCAGCAGCCAAGATGGGCTAGCAGAGCTGTTTTTT	CASSQDGLAELFF
.	.	TRBV25-1	TRBJ1-2	TGTGCCAGCAGTGCGGACTCTATCGAGGGCTACACCTTC	CASSADSIEGYTF
.	.	TRBV13	TRBJ1-5	TGTGCCAGCAGCTTACATAATCAGCCCCAGCATTTT	CASSLHNQPQHF
.	.	TRBV24-1	TRBJ2-1	TGTGCCACCAGTGATTCGACCTCGACAGAAAGCTCCTACAATGAGCAGTTCTTC	CATSDSTSTESSYNEQFF
.	.	TRBV28	TRBJ1-6	TGTGCCAGCACCGACAGGAATTCACCCCTCCACTTT	CASTDRNSPLHF
.	.	TRBV19	TRBJ1-5	TGTGCCAGTAGTGAACTCAGTGAGGGCAATCAGCCCCAGCATTTT	CASSELSEGNQPQHF
.	.	TRBV4-3	TRBJ2-3	TGCGCCAGCAGCCAAGTAGGGGGGGGCGATACGCAGTATTTT	CASSQVGGGDTQYF
TRBD1	many	TRBV19	TRBJ2-2	TGTGCCAGTAGTATGAGGATGGGACAGGGGGCCGGGGAGCTGTTTTTT	CASSMRMGQGAGELFF
TRBD1	.	TRBV29-1	TRBJ1-2	TGCAGCGTTGAAGATAGAGGGGGCAACTATGGCTACACCTTC	CSVEDRGGNYGYTF
.	.	TRBV7-9	TRBJ1-5	TGTGCCAGCAGCTTAGACGACGGGGCCGGGGGTCAGCCCCAGCATTTT	CASSLDDGAGGQPQHF